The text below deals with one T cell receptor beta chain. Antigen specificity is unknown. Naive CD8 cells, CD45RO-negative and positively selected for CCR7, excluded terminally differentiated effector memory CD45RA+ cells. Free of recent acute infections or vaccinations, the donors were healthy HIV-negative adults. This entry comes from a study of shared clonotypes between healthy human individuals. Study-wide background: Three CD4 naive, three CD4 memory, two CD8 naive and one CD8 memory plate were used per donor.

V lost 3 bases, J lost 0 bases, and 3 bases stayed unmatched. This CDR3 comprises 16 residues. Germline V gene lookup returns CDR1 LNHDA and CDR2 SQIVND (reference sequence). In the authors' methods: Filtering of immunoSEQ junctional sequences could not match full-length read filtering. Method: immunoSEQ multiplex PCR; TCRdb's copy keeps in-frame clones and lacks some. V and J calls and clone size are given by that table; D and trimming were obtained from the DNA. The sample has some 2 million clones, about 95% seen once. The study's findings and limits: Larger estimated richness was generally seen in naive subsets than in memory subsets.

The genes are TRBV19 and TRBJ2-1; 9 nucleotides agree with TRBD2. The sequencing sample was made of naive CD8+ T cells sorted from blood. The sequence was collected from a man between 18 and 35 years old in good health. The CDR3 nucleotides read TGTGCCAGTAGTATTTATAGCGGGAGCTCCTACAATGAGCAGTTCTTC. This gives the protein CASSIYSGSSYNEQFF. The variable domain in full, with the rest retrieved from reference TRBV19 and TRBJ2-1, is DGGITQSPKYLFRKEGQNVTLSCEQNLNHDAMYWYRQDPGQGLRLIYYSQIVNDFQKGDIAEGYSVSREKKESFPLTVTSAQKNPTAFYLCASSIYSGSSYNEQFFGPGTRLTVL.